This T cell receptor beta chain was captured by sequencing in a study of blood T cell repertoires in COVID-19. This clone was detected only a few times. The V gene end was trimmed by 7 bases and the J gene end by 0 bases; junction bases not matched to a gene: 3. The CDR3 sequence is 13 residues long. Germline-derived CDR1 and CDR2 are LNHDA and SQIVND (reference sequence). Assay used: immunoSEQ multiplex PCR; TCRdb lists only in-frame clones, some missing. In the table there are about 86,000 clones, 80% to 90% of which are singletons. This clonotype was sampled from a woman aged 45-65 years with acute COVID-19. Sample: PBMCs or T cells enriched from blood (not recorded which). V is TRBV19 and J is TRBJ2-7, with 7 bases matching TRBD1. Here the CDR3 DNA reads TGTGCCAGTACCGACAGGGACTCCTACGAGCAGTACTTC. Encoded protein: CASTDRDSYEQYF. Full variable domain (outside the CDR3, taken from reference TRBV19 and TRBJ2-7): DGGITQSPKYLFRKEGQNVTLSCEQNLNHDAMYWYRQDPGQGLRLIYYSQIVNDFQKGDIAEGYSVSREKKESFPLTVTSAQKNPTAFYLCASTDRDSYEQYFGPGTRLTVT.